The rows below give T cell receptor beta chains drawn from one sample of a study of blood T cell repertoires in COVID-19. Libraries were prepared by immunoSEQ multiplex PCR; TCRdb keeps only in-frame clonotypes and omits some of them. The sample has roughly 140,000 clones; around 80% are singletons. The specimen sequenced was peripheral blood. The receptor set was obtained from a woman aged 50 to 60 in a cohort sampled during active or convalescent COVID-19. The CDR3 runs from the conserved cysteine through the conserved F or W. Fields, in order: clone size, V gene, D gene, J gene, CDR3 DNA, CDR3 protein. D genes are given only for firm matches. The listing skips clone size in some rows; elsewhere it reads once, few, many or a size class.

clone size: NA
V gene: TRBV6-2/TRBV6-3
D gene: TRBD2
J gene: TRBJ2-3
CDR3 DNA: TGTGCCAGCAGCTGGGGACTAGCGGGGGGCGAGGATACGCAGTATTTT
CDR3 protein: CASSWGLAGGEDTQYF

clone size: NA
V gene: TRBV3-1/TRBV3-2
D gene: NA
J gene: TRBJ2-7
CDR3 DNA: TGTGCCAGCAGCCAAGTCTTGGGAGTTGAGCAGTACTTC
CDR3 protein: CASSQVLGVEQYF

clone size: NA
V gene: TRBV7-9
D gene: NA
J gene: TRBJ1-6
CDR3 DNA: TGTGCCAGCAGGCCGGCAGCGCATAATTCACCCCTCCACTTT
CDR3 protein: CASRPAAHNSPLHF

clone size: NA
V gene: TRBV30
D gene: NA
J gene: TRBJ2-7
CDR3 DNA: TGTGCCTGGAAATCGGTTGCCGAGCAGTACTTC
CDR3 protein: CAWKSVAEQYF

clone size: NA
V gene: TRBV19
D gene: TRBD1
J gene: TRBJ1-5
CDR3 DNA: TGTGCCAGTGGACAGGGTCGTCAGCCCCAGCATTTT
CDR3 protein: CASGQGRQPQHF

clone size: once
V gene: TRBV7-9
D gene: NA
J gene: TRBJ2-5
CDR3 DNA: TGTGCCAGCAGCTCGTACCAAGAGACCCAGTACTTC
CDR3 protein: CASSSYQETQYF

clone size: NA
V gene: TRBV7-9
D gene: TRBD2
J gene: TRBJ2-5
CDR3 DNA: TGTGCCAGCAGCTTAGCGAGGGTAGCGGGGGAAGAGACCCAGTACTTC
CDR3 protein: CASSLARVAGEETQYF

clone size: NA
V gene: TRBV7-3
D gene: TRBD2
J gene: TRBJ2-2
CDR3 DNA: TGTGCCAGCAGCTCCCCCGGACTAGCGGGGGGAAGCGGGGAGCTGTTTTTT
CDR3 protein: CASSSPGLAGGSGELFF

clone size: NA
V gene: TRBV3-1/TRBV3-2
D gene: TRBD1
J gene: TRBJ2-5
CDR3 DNA: TGTGCCAGCAGCCGAGACAGGGGTGGGGAGACCCAGTACTTC
CDR3 protein: CASSRDRGGETQYF

clone size: NA
V gene: TRBV7-2
D gene: NA
J gene: TRBJ1-3
CDR3 DNA: TGTGCCAGCAGCTCGGAGAGGTCCAAGACTGGAAACACCATATATTTT
CDR3 protein: CASSSERSKTGNTIYF

clone size: NA
V gene: TRBV4-3
D gene: NA
J gene: TRBJ2-7
CDR3 DNA: TGCGCCAGCAGCCAAGAAGGGGGTAAGGATTCCTACGAGCAGTACTTC
CDR3 protein: CASSQEGGKDSYEQYF

clone size: NA
V gene: TRBV19
D gene: NA
J gene: TRBJ2-7
CDR3 DNA: TGTGCCAGTAGTGGCGTGGGACTCCCAAGCTCCTACGAGCAGTACTTC
CDR3 protein: CASSGVGLPSSYEQYF

clone size: NA
V gene: TRBV5-1
D gene: TRBD1
J gene: TRBJ2-2
CDR3 DNA: TGCGCCAGCAGCTACGATCGGACAGGAACGAACACCGGGGAGCTGTTTTTT
CDR3 protein: CASSYDRTGTNTGELFF

clone size: once
V gene: TRBV7-2
D gene: TRBD1
J gene: TRBJ1-3
CDR3 DNA: TGTGCCAGCAGCTACAGGGGGCTCGGAAACACCATATATTTT
CDR3 protein: CASSYRGLGNTIYF